A selection of T cell receptor beta chains follows, all from one sample in a study of T cells in localized non-small cell lung cancer. Assay used: immunoSEQ multiplex PCR; TCRdb lists only in-frame clones, some missing. Among 45,000 to 60,000 clones listed, about 85% were seen once. The input for sequencing was PBMCs, taken before any cancer treatment. Receptors were obtained from a man aged 40 to 69 with stage II lung adenocarcinoma. CDR3s include the opening cysteine and the closing phenylalanine or tryptophan. Fields, in order: clone size, V gene, J gene, D gene, CDR3 DNA, CDR3 protein. The D gene is left open where the match is weak. Part of the rows lack a size; the others show once, few, many or a class for expanded clones.

-	TRBV10-2	TRBJ2-4	TRBD2	TGCGCCAGCGCCGTGGGAGGCGGGGGGGCCCGGGGCATTCAGTACTTC	CASAVGGGGARGIQYF
-	TRBV7-3	TRBJ2-2	-	TGTGCCAGCAGCTTAACGGGGGGCGCATCTACCGGGGAGCTGTTTTTT	CASSLTGGASTGELFF
once	TRBV11-1	TRBJ2-5	-	TGTGCCAGCAGCTTAGGGGGTCGGGAGACCCAGTACTTC	CASSLGGRETQYF
-	TRBV2	TRBJ1-4	TRBD1	TGTGCCAGCGGGTTGGGACAGGTCTCAACTAATGAAAAACTGTTTTTT	CASGLGQVSTNEKLFF
-	TRBV28	TRBJ1-2	-	TGTGCCAGCAGTTTATTTGCAGGCGTCTATGGCTACACCTTC	CASSLFAGVYGYTF
-	TRBV7-2	TRBJ2-1	TRBD2	TGTGCCAGCAGCGTTAGCGGGGGGGCTGATTACAATGAGCAGTTCTTC	CASSVSGGADYNEQFF
-	TRBV27	TRBJ1-5	-	TGTGCCAGCAGTTCCCAGGTAAATCAGCCCCAGCATTTT	CASSSQVNQPQHF
-	TRBV7-8	TRBJ1-5	-	TGTGCCAGCAGTCGTTCCAACGGCAATCAGCCCCAGCATTTT	CASSRSNGNQPQHF
-	TRBV15	TRBJ1-2	-	TGTGCCACCAGCTCCCAGGCAGGGAACTATGGCTACACCTTC	CATSSQAGNYGYTF
-	TRBV30	TRBJ2-3	TRBD2	TGTGCCTGGAGTGGTGAGCGGGGGTTCACAGATACGCAGTATTTT	CAWSGERGFTDTQYF
-	TRBV2	TRBJ1-2	TRBD1	TGTGCCAGCAGTGGGGGGACAGGGGTCTCCGGCTATGGCTACACCTTC	CASSGGTGVSGYGYTF
-	TRBV5-1	TRBJ1-2	TRBD1	TGCGCCAGCAGCTTGGAAGGGGGCAGCGGATACTATGGCTACACCTTC	CASSLEGGSGYYGYTF
-	TRBV7-3	TRBJ2-3	-	TGTGCCAGCAATCCCACAGGGTCTAGCACAGATACGCAGTATTTT	CASNPTGSSTDTQYF
once	TRBV19	TRBJ1-2	-	TGTGCCAGTAGTAGTCGGGTAACCAACTATGGCTACACCTTC	CASSSRVTNYGYTF
-	TRBV7-9	TRBJ2-5	-	TGTGCCAGCAGCTCCTTATTGGGGCAGAGGGAGACCCAGTACTTC	CASSSLLGQRETQYF
-	TRBV2	TRBJ1-5	TRBD1	TGTGCCAGCAGTGACGGACAGGGCAACCAGCCCCAGCATTTT	CASSDGQGNQPQHF
-	TRBV2	TRBJ2-7	-	TGTGCCAGCAGTCTTACCGGGACTTCCTACTACGAGCAGTACTTC	CASSLTGTSYYEQYF
-	TRBV28	TRBJ2-5	-	TGTGCCAGCATCCTCGGGGAGACCCAGTACTTC	CASILGETQYF
-	TRBV7-6	TRBJ1-1	-	TGTGCCAGCAGTCCCTCACTGAACACTGAAGCTTTCTTT	CASSPSLNTEAFF
-	TRBV30	TRBJ1-1	-	TGTGCCTGGAGTGTAGAGGGCGCATCTGAAGCTTTCTTT	CAWSVEGASEAFF
-	TRBV9	TRBJ2-7	TRBD1	TGTGCCAGCAGCGTGACCGACGGGACAGGCTACGAGCAGTACTTC	CASSVTDGTGYEQYF
-	TRBV5-7	TRBJ1-5	TRBD1	TGTGCCAGCAGCTTCCGGGACAGGAATCAGCCCCAGCATTTT	CASSFRDRNQPQHF
-	TRBV7-7	TRBJ2-1	TRBD1	TGTGCCAGCAGCTTAGCGGGACAGGGAAATGAGCAGTTCTTC	CASSLAGQGNEQFF
-	TRBV5-1	TRBJ2-3	-	TGCGCCAGCAGCACCAGGGTGGGGATTATGGATACGCAGTATTTT	CASSTRVGIMDTQYF
-	TRBV9	TRBJ2-3	-	TGTGCCAGCAGCGTTGGTCCGGGACTTCGCACAGATACGCAGTATTTT	CASSVGPGLRTDTQYF
-	TRBV9	TRBJ2-5	-	TGTGCCAGCAGCGTAGGGGGCATCGGGGAGACCCAGTACTTC	CASSVGGIGETQYF
-	TRBV6-5	TRBJ2-7	-	TGTGCCAGCAGTTCGGCCGCCAGCGAGCAGTACTTC	CASSSAASEQYF
once	TRBV6-5	TRBJ2-2	TRBD2	TGTGCCAGCAGTCTCCTAGCGGGGAACACCGGGGAGCTGTTTTTT	CASSLLAGNTGELFF
-	TRBV6-1	TRBJ1-2	-	TGTGCCAGCAGTGAATCAGGGGCCTATGGCTACACCTTC	CASSESGAYGYTF
-	TRBV29-1	TRBJ2-7	TRBD1	TGCAGCGTCGGGGACAGCGACTACGAGCAGTACTTC	CSVGDSDYEQYF
-	TRBV5-1	TRBJ2-5	-	TGCGCCAGCAGCTTGGAACTCGGCCGTCAAGAGACCCAGTACTTC	CASSLELGRQETQYF
-	TRBV29-1	TRBJ1-1	-	TGCAGCGCTGACCCCGAGGACAGCATTGCTTTCTTT	CSADPEDSIAFF
-	TRBV5-4	TRBJ1-2	-	TGTGCCAGCAGCTCAATTAACTATGGCTACACCTTC	CASSSINYGYTF
-	TRBV30	TRBJ1-5	-	TGTGCCTGGAGCGGGACACTTGATCAGCCCCAGCATTTT	CAWSGTLDQPQHF
-	TRBV4-1	TRBJ1-1	-	TGCGCCAGCAGTCTAACTTTGACAGGCTACAACACTGAAGCTTTCTTT	CASSLTLTGYNTEAFF
-	TRBV20-1	TRBJ2-1	-	TGCAGTGCAGGGTACAATGAGCAGTTCTTC	CSAGYNEQFF
-	TRBV27	TRBJ2-6	-	TGTGCCAGCAGTTTGGGGGTGGCCGGGGCCAACGTCCTGACTTTC	CASSLGVAGANVLTF
-	TRBV30	TRBJ1-3	-	TGTGCCTGGGCAGGGGAACACGGAAACACCATATATTTT	CAWAGEHGNTIYF
-	TRBV28	TRBJ1-1	-	TGTGCCAGCATAACGGCAGCCATGAACACTGAAGCTTTCTTT	CASITAAMNTEAFF
-	TRBV5-5	TRBJ2-2	TRBD2	TGTGCCAGCAGCTTCCGAGCGGGGGGAAACACCGGGGAGCTGTTTTTT	CASSFRAGGNTGELFF
-	TRBV5-6	TRBJ2-5	TRBD2	TGTGCCAGCAGCTTACTAGCGGGGGTGAGGGGGGAGACCCAGTACTTC	CASSLLAGVRGETQYF
-	TRBV5-1	TRBJ2-6	-	TGCGCCAGCAGCTTGGGGGATGATGCTGGGGCCAACGTCCTGACTTTC	CASSLGDDAGANVLTF
-	TRBV5-1	TRBJ2-7	TRBD2	TGCGCCAGCAGCTTGGAGGGGGGACTAGCGGGTTACGAGCAGTACTTC	CASSLEGGLAGYEQYF
-	TRBV18	TRBJ1-1	TRBD1	TGTGCCAGCTCTCGCGGACAGGTAGGGACTGAAGCTTTCTTT	CASSRGQVGTEAFF
-	TRBV7-2	TRBJ1-4	-	TGTGCCAGCAGCTTAAGTGTGAGAATTCAAGAAAAACTGTTTTTT	CASSLSVRIQEKLFF
-	TRBV5-1	TRBJ2-1	TRBD2	TGCGCCAGCAGCTTGGGACTAGCGGGGGGTCGCTCCTACAATGAGCAGTTCTTC	CASSLGLAGGRSYNEQFF
-	TRBV6-6	TRBJ2-5	-	TGTGCCAGCAGTTACGGGATCCAAGAGACCCAGTACTTC	CASSYGIQETQYF
once	TRBV5-5	TRBJ1-3	TRBD1	TGTGCCAGCAGCCCCGGGACAGGGGGCGTTGGAAACACCATATATTTT	CASSPGTGGVGNTIYF
once	TRBV5-6	TRBJ1-3	-	TGTGCCAGCAGCTTGGCTCTGGGAAACACCATATATTTT	CASSLALGNTIYF
-	TRBV5-1	TRBJ1-2	-	TGCGCCAGCAGCTTGGGTAGGGGGAGATATAACTATGGCTACACCTTC	CASSLGRGRYNYGYTF
-	TRBV19	TRBJ1-2	TRBD1	TGTGCCAGTAGTTGGGACAGCTATGGCTACACCTTC	CASSWDSYGYTF